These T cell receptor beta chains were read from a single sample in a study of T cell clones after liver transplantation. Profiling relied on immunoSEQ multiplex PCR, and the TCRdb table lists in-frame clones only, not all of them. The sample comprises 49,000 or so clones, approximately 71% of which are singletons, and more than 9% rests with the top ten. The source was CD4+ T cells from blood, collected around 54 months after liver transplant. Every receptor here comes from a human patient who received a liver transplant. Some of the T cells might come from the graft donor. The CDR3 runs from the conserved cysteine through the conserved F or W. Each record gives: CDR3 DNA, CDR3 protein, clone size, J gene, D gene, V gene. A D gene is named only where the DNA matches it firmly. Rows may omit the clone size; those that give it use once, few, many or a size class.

cdr3_nt: TGTGCCAGCAGCCCAAGGTGGGAACGGGGCTACACCTTC
cdr3_aa: CASSPRWERGYTF
clone_size: .
j_call: TRBJ1-2
d_call: .
v_call: TRBV5-5

cdr3_nt: TGTGCCAGCAGCCCCATGACAGGTCAGCCCCAGCATTTT
cdr3_aa: CASSPMTGQPQHF
clone_size: .
j_call: TRBJ1-5
d_call: .
v_call: TRBV6-5

cdr3_nt: TGTGCCAGCAGCCAAAGAAAGGGTTTCGGATACAATGAGCAGTTCTTC
cdr3_aa: CASSQRKGFGYNEQFF
clone_size: .
j_call: TRBJ2-1
d_call: .
v_call: TRBV16

cdr3_nt: TGTGCCAGCAGCGTAGAACAGGGGGCAAGGGAGCAGTTCTTC
cdr3_aa: CASSVEQGAREQFF
clone_size: .
j_call: TRBJ2-1
d_call: TRBD1
v_call: TRBV9

cdr3_nt: TGTGCCACCAGCAGAGATATGGGGCCCAGCTCTGGAAACACCATATATTTT
cdr3_aa: CATSRDMGPSSGNTIYF
clone_size: .
j_call: TRBJ1-3
d_call: .
v_call: TRBV15

cdr3_nt: TGTGCCAGCAGCTTAACAGGGGTCAGGAACACTGAAGCTTTCTTT
cdr3_aa: CASSLTGVRNTEAFF
clone_size: .
j_call: TRBJ1-1
d_call: TRBD1
v_call: TRBV7-9

cdr3_nt: TGTGCCAGCAGGGATACTAACTCCTACAATGAGCAGTTCTTC
cdr3_aa: CASRDTNSYNEQFF
clone_size: .
j_call: TRBJ2-1
d_call: .
v_call: TRBV2

cdr3_nt: TGTGCCAGCAGCTTAAGGGCAGGGGCGGGAGTCACTGAAGCTTTCTTT
cdr3_aa: CASSLRAGAGVTEAFF
clone_size: .
j_call: TRBJ1-1
d_call: .
v_call: TRBV7-3

cdr3_nt: TGTGCCAGCAGCTTCCAGCCGAAAAATTCACCCCTCCACTTT
cdr3_aa: CASSFQPKNSPLHF
clone_size: many
j_call: TRBJ1-6
d_call: .
v_call: TRBV2

cdr3_nt: TGTGCCAGCAGCTACAAGACAGGGAAAGCACCCCTCCACTTT
cdr3_aa: CASSYKTGKAPLHF
clone_size: few
j_call: TRBJ1-6
d_call: TRBD1
v_call: TRBV5-6

cdr3_nt: TGCGCCAGCAGTGTGGATCAATACGAGCAGTACTTC
cdr3_aa: CASSVDQYEQYF
clone_size: many
j_call: TRBJ2-7
d_call: .
v_call: TRBV10-1

cdr3_nt: TGTGCCAGCAGCTCCTCACCCCGGTCTAGGGAGACCCAGTACTTC
cdr3_aa: CASSSSPRSRETQYF
clone_size: .
j_call: TRBJ2-5
d_call: .
v_call: TRBV7-3

cdr3_nt: TGTGCCAGCAGCTTATCCCCCTTGTCCTACAATGAGCAGTTCTTC
cdr3_aa: CASSLSPLSYNEQFF
clone_size: .
j_call: TRBJ2-1
d_call: .
v_call: TRBV11-3

cdr3_nt: TGTGCCAGCAGCGTAGGGTCGTACAATGAGCAGTTCTTC
cdr3_aa: CASSVGSYNEQFF
clone_size: .
j_call: TRBJ2-1
d_call: .
v_call: TRBV9

cdr3_nt: TGTGCCAGCAGTTTAGACAGGCCCTACGAGCAGTACTTC
cdr3_aa: CASSLDRPYEQYF
clone_size: .
j_call: TRBJ2-7
d_call: .
v_call: TRBV28

cdr3_nt: TGTGCCAGCAGTCGCCGACGGATCGGAGATGAAAAACTGTTTTTT
cdr3_aa: CASSRRRIGDEKLFF
clone_size: .
j_call: TRBJ1-4
d_call: .
v_call: TRBV6-5

cdr3_nt: TGTGCCAGCAGCCAAGATTTCCAGGGTGACGAGCAGTACTTC
cdr3_aa: CASSQDFQGDEQYF
clone_size: few
j_call: TRBJ2-7
d_call: .
v_call: TRBV4-2

cdr3_nt: TGTGCCAGCAGCGTGGGAGGACTAGCGGGGGGCCTATCAGATACGCAGTATTTT
cdr3_aa: CASSVGGLAGGLSDTQYF
clone_size: .
j_call: TRBJ2-3
d_call: TRBD2
v_call: TRBV9

cdr3_nt: TGTGCCAGCACCCAGGGGGGGGCAAGGTCACCCCTCCACTTT
cdr3_aa: CASTQGGARSPLHF
clone_size: few
j_call: TRBJ1-6
d_call: TRBD1
v_call: TRBV6-5